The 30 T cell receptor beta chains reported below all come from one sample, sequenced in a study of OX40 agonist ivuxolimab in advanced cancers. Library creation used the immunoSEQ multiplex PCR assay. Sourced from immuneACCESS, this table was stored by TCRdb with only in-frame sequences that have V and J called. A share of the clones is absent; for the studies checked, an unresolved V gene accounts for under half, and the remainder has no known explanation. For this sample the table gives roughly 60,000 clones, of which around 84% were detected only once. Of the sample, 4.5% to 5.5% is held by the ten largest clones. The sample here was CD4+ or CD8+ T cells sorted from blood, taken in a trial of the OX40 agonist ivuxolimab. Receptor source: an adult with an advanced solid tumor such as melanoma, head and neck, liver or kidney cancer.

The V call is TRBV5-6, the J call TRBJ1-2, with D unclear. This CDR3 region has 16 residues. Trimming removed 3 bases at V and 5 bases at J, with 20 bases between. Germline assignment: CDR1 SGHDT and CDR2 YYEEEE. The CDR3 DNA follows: TGTGCCAGCAGCTCGCACTCGGCACCCACGAGATATGGCTACACCTTC. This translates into CASSSHSAPTRYGYTF.

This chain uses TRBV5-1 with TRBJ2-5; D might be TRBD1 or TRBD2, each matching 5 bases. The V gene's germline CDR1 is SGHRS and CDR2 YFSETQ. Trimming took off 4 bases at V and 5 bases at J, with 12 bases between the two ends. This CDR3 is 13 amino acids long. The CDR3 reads CASSGGIGETQYF. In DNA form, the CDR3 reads TGCGCCAGCAGCGGGGGAATAGGGGAGACCCAGTACTTC.

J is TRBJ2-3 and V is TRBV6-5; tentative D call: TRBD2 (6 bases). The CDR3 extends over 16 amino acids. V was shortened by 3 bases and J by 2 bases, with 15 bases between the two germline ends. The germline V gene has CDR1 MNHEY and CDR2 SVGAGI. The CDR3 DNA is TGTGCCAGCAGTTATGGGCCTAGCGAAACCACAGATACGCAGTATTTT. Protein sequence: CASSYGPSETTDTQYF.

Here the CDR3 DNA reads TGTGCCAGTAGTCTTGGGACAGAAATCGGGGAGCTGTTTTTT. Its protein is CASSLGTEIGELFF. The chain combines TRBV19 with TRBJ2-2; 7 nucleotides align to TRBD1. This CDR3 region has 14 residues. Unmatched junction bases numbered 7, after V lost 5 bases and J lost 7 bases. Germline V gene data show CDR1 as LNHDA and CDR2 as SQIVND (reference sequence).

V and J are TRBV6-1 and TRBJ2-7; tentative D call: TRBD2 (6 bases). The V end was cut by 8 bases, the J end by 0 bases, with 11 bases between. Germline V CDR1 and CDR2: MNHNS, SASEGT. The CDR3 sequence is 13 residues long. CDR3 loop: CASRWTISYEQYF. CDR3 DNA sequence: TGTGCCAGCCGCTGGACTATCTCCTACGAGCAGTACTTC.

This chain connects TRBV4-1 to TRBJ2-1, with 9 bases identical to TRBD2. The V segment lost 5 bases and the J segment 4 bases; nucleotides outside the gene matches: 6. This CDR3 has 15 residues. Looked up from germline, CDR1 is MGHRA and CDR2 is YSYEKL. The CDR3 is CASSVTSGKYNEQFF. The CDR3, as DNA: TGCGCCAGCAGCGTGACTAGCGGAAAATACAATGAGCAGTTCTTC.

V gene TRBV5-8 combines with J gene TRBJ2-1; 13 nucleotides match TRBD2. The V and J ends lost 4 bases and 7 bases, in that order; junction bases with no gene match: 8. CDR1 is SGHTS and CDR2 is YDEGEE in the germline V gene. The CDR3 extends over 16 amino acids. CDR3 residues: CASSVGLAGVKNEQFF. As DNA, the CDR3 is TGTGCCAGCAGCGTCGGACTAGCGGGAGTTAAGAATGAGCAGTTCTTC.

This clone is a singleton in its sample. The CDR3 DNA is TGTGCCAGCAGCTTAGCGCTGTCCACAGGGGCAAATCAGCCCCAGCATTTT. Its translation: CASSLALSTGANQPQHF. This chain joins TRBV7-8 and TRBJ1-5; 7 bases line up with TRBD1. The V gene end was trimmed by 0 bases and the J gene end by 4 bases; junction bases not matched to a gene: 9. Per the germline V gene, CDR1 is SGHVS and CDR2 is FQNEAQ. The CDR3 spans 17 residues. The variable domain in full, with the rest retrieved from reference TRBV7-8 and TRBJ1-5, is GAGVSQSPRYKVAKRGQDVALRCDPISGHVSLFWYQQALGQGPEFLTYFQNEAQLDKSGLPSDRFFAERPEGSVSTLKIQRTQQEDSAVYLCASSLALSTGANQPQHFGDGTRLSIL.

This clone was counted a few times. This chain's CDR3 is CAWRSPGGNYGYTF. CDR3 sequence (DNA): TGTGCCTGGAGGTCTCCTGGGGGAAACTATGGCTACACCTTC. V and J are TRBV30 and TRBJ1-2, with D tentatively TRBD1 (5 bases). Germline CDR1 GTSNPN, CDR2 SVGIG (reference sequence). V was cut by 3 bases and J by 2 bases, with 13 bases left in between. The CDR3 totals 14 residues.

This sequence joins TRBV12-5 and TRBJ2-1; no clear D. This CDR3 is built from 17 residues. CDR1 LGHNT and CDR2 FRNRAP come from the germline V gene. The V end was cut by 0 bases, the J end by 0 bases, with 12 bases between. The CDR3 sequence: CASGLVRSGGSYNEQFF. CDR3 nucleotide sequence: TGTGCTAGTGGTTTGGTACGATCCGGCGGCTCCTACAATGAGCAGTTCTTC.

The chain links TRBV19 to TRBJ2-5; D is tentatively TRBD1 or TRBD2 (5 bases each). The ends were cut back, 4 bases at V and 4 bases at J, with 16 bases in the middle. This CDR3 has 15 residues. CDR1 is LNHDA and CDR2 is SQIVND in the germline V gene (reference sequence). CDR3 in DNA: TGTGCCAGTAGTAATGGGGGATGGGGTCCAGAGACCCAGTACTTC. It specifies CASSNGGWGPETQYF.

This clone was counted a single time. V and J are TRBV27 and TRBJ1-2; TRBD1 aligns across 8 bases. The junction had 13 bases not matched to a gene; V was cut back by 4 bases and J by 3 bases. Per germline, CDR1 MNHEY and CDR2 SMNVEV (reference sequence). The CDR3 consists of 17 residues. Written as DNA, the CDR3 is TGTGCCAGCAGTTCCCTGACCGGACAGGGTACGGACTATGGCTACACCTTC. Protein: CASSSLTGQGTDYGYTF.

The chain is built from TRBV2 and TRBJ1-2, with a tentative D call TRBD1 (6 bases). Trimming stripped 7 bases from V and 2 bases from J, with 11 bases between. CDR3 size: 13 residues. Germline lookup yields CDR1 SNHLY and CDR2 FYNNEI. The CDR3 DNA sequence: TGTGCCAGCAAACAGGGCGCCAACTATGGCTACACCTTC. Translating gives CASKQGANYGYTF.

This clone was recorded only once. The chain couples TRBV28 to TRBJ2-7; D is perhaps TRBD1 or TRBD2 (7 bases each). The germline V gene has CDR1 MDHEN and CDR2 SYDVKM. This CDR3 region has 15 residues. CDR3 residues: CAGSGGAGTEYEQYF. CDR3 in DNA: TGTGCTGGTTCAGGAGGAGCGGGGACAGAATACGAGCAGTACTTC.

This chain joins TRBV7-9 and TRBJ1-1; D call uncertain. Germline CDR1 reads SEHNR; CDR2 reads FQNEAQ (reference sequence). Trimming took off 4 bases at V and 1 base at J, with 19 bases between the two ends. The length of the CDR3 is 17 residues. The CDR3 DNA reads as TGTGCCAGCAGCTCCCCAGAACAACCGGGCCAGAACACTGAAGCTTTCTTT. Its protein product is CASSSPEQPGQNTEAFF.

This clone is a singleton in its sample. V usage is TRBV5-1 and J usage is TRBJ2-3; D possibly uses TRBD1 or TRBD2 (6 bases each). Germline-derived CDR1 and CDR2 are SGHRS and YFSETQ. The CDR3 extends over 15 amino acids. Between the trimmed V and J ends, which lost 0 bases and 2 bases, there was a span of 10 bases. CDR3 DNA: TGCGCCAGCAGCTTGGCCCCGGGGGCCACAGATACGCAGTATTTT. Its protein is CASSLAPGATDTQYF.

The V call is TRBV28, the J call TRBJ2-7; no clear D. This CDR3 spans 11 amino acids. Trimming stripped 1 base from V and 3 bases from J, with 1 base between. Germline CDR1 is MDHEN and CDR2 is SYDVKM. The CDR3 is CASSLFYEQYF. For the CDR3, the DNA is TGTGCCAGCAGTTTATTCTACGAGCAGTACTTC.

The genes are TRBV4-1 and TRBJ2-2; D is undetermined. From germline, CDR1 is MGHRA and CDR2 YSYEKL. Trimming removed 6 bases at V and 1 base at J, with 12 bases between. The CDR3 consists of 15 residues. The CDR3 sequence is CASSLTLRNTGELFF. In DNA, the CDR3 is TGCGCCAGCAGTCTTACCCTTCGGAACACCGGGGAGCTGTTTTTT.

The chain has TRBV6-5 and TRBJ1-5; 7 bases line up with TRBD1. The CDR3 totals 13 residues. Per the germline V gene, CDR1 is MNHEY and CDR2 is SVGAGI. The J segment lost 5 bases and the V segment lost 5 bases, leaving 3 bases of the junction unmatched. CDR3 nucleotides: TGTGCCAGCAGTCGACAGGGACATCAGCCCCAGCATTTT. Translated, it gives CASSRQGHQPQHF.

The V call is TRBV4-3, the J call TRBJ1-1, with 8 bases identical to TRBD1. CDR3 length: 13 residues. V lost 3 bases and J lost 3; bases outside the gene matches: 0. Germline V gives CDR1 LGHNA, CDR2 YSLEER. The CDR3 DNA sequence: TGCGCCAGCAGCCAGGACAGGGACACTGAAGCTTTCTTT. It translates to CASSQDRDTEAFF.

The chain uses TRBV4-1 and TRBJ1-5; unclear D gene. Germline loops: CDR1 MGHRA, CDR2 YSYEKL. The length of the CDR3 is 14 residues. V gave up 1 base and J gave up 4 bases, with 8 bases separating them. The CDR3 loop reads CASSQVTANQPQHF. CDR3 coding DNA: TGCGCCAGCAGCCAAGTCACAGCTAATCAGCCCCAGCATTTT.

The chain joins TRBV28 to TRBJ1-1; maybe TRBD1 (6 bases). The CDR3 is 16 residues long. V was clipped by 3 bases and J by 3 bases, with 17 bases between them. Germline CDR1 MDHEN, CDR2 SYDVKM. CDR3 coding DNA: TGTGCCAGCAGTTTCCCCCGACAGGTTCCGGACACTGAAGCTTTCTTT. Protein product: CASSFPRQVPDTEAFF.

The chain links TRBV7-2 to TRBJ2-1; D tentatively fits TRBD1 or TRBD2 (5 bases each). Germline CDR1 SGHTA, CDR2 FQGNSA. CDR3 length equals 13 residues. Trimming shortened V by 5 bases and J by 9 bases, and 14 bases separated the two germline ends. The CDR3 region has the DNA TGTGCCAGCAGCGTAGTGGTGGGACGTGAGCAGTTCTTC. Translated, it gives CASSVVVGREQFF. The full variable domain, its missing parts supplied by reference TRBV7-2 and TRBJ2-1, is GAGVSQSPSNKVTEKGKDVELRCDPISGHTALYWYRQSLGQGLEFLIYFQGNSAPDKSGLPSDRFSAERTGGSVSTLTIQRTQQEDSAVYLCASSVVVGREQFFGPGTRLTVL.

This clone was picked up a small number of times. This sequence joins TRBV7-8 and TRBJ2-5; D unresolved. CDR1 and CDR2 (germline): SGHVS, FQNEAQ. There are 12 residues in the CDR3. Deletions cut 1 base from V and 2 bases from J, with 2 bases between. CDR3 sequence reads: CASSLDQETQYF. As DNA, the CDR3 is TGTGCCAGCAGCTTAGATCAAGAGACCCAGTACTTC.

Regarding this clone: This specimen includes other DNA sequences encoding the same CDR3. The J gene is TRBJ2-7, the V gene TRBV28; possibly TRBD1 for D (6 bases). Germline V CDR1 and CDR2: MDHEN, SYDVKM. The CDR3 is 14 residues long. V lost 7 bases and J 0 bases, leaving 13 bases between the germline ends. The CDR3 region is CASKLNRVSYEQYF. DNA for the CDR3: TGTGCCAGCAAATTGAACAGGGTCTCCTACGAGCAGTACTTC.

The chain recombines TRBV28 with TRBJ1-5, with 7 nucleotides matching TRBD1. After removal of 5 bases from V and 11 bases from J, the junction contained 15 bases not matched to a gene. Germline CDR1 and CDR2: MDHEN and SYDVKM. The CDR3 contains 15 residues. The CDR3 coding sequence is TGTGCCAGCAGTCTGTATACAGGGGTCCCGGGGTCCCAGCATTTT. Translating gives CASSLYTGVPGSQHF.

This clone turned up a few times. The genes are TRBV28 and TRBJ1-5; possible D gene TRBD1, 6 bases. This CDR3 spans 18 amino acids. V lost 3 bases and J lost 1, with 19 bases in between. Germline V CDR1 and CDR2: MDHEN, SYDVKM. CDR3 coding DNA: TGTGCCAGCAGTTTCCCCCAGACAGGACGGAGAAGCAATCAGCCCCAGCATTTT. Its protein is CASSFPQTGRRSNQPQHF.

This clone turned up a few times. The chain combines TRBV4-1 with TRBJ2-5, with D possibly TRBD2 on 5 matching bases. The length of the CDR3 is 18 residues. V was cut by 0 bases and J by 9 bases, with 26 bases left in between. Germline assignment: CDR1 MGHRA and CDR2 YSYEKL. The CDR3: CASSQDGSFLRRPGSQYF. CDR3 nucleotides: TGCGCCAGCAGCCAAGATGGGTCGTTTCTGCGACGCCCGGGGTCCCAGTACTTC.

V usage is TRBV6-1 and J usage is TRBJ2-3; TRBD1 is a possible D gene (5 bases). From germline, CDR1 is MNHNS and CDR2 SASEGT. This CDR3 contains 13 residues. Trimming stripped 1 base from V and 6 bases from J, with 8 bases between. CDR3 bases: TGTGCCAGCAGTGAAGTAGGGGCCGATACGCAGTATTTT. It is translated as CASSEVGADTQYF.

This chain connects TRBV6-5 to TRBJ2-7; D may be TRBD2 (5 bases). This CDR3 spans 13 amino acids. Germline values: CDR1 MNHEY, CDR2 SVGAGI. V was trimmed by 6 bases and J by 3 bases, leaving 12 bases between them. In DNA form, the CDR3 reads TGTGCCAGCAGCTCCGGGATCCTCTACGAGCAGTACTTC. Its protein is CASSSGILYEQYF.